This TCR beta chain came from a study of CD8+ T cells in alopecia areata. Background on the study: Oral tofacitinib (5 to 10 mg twice daily) was administered to treated patients. Study results and caveats: Greater clonality was observed in lesional scalp samples, especially alopecia totalis/universalis, versus normal scalp.

V was trimmed by 1 base and J by 5 bases, leaving 6 bases between them. Germline CDR1 and CDR2: SGHVS and FQNEAQ. The CDR3 extends over 12 amino acids. About this clone: Its antigen is not known.

Sorting separated CD4+ and CD8+ T cells out of PBMCs. Extraction of RNA preceded its reverse transcription into cDNA, which served as the sequencing template. Sequencing was performed with immunoSEQ multiplex PCR; in TCRdb, only in-frame clones are kept and a portion is missing. The table records 200,000 to 250,000 clones, about 68% of them present only once. The sequences come from CD4+ T cells sorted from blood, collected at week 0. The receptor was derived from a human donor with alopecia areata. This rearrangement joins TRBV7-8 to TRBJ2-7; no clear D gene. CDR3 DNA sequence: TGTGCCAGCAGCTTAGGGCCTAACGAGCAGTACTTC. This gives the protein CASSLGPNEQYF.